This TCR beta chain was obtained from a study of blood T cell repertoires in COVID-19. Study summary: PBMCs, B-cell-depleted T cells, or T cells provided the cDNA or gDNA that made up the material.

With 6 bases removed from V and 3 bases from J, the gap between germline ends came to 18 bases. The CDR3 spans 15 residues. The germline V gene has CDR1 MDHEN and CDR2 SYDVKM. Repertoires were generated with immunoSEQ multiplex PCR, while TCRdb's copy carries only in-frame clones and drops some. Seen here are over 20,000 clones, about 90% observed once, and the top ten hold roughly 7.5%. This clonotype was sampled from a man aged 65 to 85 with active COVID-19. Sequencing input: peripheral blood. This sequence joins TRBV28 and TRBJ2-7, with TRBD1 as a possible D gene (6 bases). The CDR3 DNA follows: TGTGCCAGCAGGCCCGGACAGAGACGGAACTACGAGCAGTACTTC. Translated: CASRPGQRRNYEQYF.